The rows below give T cell receptor beta chains drawn from one sample of a study of Ad26.COV2.S vaccination and SARS-CoV-2 variants. Sequencing was performed with immunoSEQ multiplex PCR; in TCRdb, only in-frame clones are kept and a portion is missing. The sample holds about 400,000 clones; about nine tenths are singletons and the top ten take about 1.7%. Sequenced here: peripheral blood, sampled in a trial of Ad26.COV2.S vaccine versus placebo. All receptors come from a person between 18 and 59 years old who received the Ad26.COV2.S COVID-19 vaccine or a placebo. Each CDR3 is given with its conserved first and last residue. Fields, in order: V gene, D gene, J gene, clone size, CDR3 length, CDR3 protein, CDR3 DNA. The D gene is left open where the match is weak. Rows may omit the clone size; those that give it use once, few, many or a size class.

V gene: TRBV7-2; D gene: TRBD2; J gene: TRBJ2-5; clone size: .; CDR3 length: 14; CDR3 protein: CASSPGLEWETQYF; CDR3 DNA: TGTGCCAGCAGCCCGGGACTAGAATGGGAGACCCAGTACTTC
V gene: TRBV18; D gene: .; J gene: TRBJ2-5; clone size: .; CDR3 length: 13; CDR3 protein: CASSPRGGETQYF; CDR3 DNA: TGTGCCAGCTCACCACGGGGAGGAGAGACCCAGTACTTC
V gene: TRBV19; D gene: .; J gene: TRBJ2-3; clone size: few; CDR3 length: 11; CDR3 protein: CASRKRDTQYF; CDR3 DNA: TGTGCCAGTAGGAAGCGGGATACGCAGTATTTT
V gene: TRBV25-1; D gene: .; J gene: TRBJ2-3; clone size: .; CDR3 length: 14; CDR3 protein: CASSAPGGADTQYF; CDR3 DNA: TGTGCCAGCAGTGCCCCAGGGGGGGCAGATACGCAGTATTTT
V gene: TRBV7-2; D gene: TRBD2; J gene: TRBJ2-7; clone size: .; CDR3 length: 14; CDR3 protein: CASTPGAGAYEQYF; CDR3 DNA: TGTGCCAGCACCCCCGGAGCGGGGGCGTACGAGCAGTACTTC
V gene: TRBV11-3; D gene: .; J gene: TRBJ2-7; clone size: once; CDR3 length: 12; CDR3 protein: CASSRTEDEQYF; CDR3 DNA: TGTGCCAGCAGCAGGACAGAGGACGAGCAGTACTTC
V gene: TRBV4-3; D gene: .; J gene: TRBJ1-5; clone size: .; CDR3 length: 13; CDR3 protein: CASSQDREQPQHF; CDR3 DNA: TGCGCCAGCAGCCAAGACAGGGAACAGCCCCAGCATTTT
V gene: TRBV5-1; D gene: .; J gene: TRBJ1-6; clone size: .; CDR3 length: 15; CDR3 protein: CASSLEGAINSPLHF; CDR3 DNA: TGCGCCAGCAGCTTGGAAGGGGCTATTAATTCACCCCTCCACTTT
V gene: TRBV6-2/TRBV6-3; D gene: .; J gene: TRBJ1-3; clone size: .; CDR3 length: 15; CDR3 protein: CASSYSANPAHTIYF; CDR3 DNA: TGTGCCAGCAGTTACTCGGCGAATCCGGCCCACACCATATATTTT
V gene: TRBV27; D gene: TRBD2; J gene: TRBJ2-2; clone size: .; CDR3 length: 17; CDR3 protein: CASSPGLAGGNTGELFF; CDR3 DNA: TGTGCCAGCAGCCCGGGACTAGCGGGGGGAAACACCGGGGAGCTGTTTTTT
V gene: TRBV11-2; D gene: TRBD2; J gene: TRBJ2-5; clone size: .; CDR3 length: 16; CDR3 protein: CASTQSGRRGEETQYF; CDR3 DNA: TGTGCCAGCACCCAAAGCGGCAGGCGGGGGGAAGAGACCCAGTACTTC
V gene: TRBV27; D gene: TRBD1; J gene: TRBJ1-1; clone size: once; CDR3 length: 14; CDR3 protein: CASSFRGPGTEAFF; CDR3 DNA: TGTGCCAGCAGTTTCAGGGGGCCGGGCACTGAAGCTTTCTTT
V gene: TRBV30; D gene: .; J gene: TRBJ2-2; clone size: .; CDR3 length: 13; CDR3 protein: CAWNERRTGELFF; CDR3 DNA: TGTGCCTGGAATGAACGGAGGACCGGGGAGCTGTTTTTT
V gene: TRBV30; D gene: .; J gene: TRBJ1-5; clone size: .; CDR3 length: 13; CDR3 protein: CAWGPGPAQPQHF; CDR3 DNA: TGTGCCTGGGGGCCGGGACCAGCTCAGCCCCAGCATTTT
V gene: TRBV7-6; D gene: .; J gene: TRBJ2-3; clone size: .; CDR3 length: 14; CDR3 protein: CASSLGRWEDTQYF; CDR3 DNA: TGTGCCAGCAGCTTAGGCCGGTGGGAGGATACGCAGTATTTT